The 22 T cell receptor beta chains listed next were all sequenced from one sample in a study of graft-versus-host responses after intestinal transplantation (dated by TCRdb to the early 2020s). Receptors were amplified or captured by the immunoSEQ multiplex PCR assay. TCRdb provides this immuneACCESS table in a form limited to in-frame rearrangements. Some clones are lacking; in checked studies, under half of them reflect an unresolved V gene, and why the rest are absent is not known. The sample table shows about 80,000 clones, and 92% are seen once. 0.69% of the sample is taken by the ten largest. Sequencing was performed on PBMCs, taken 98 days after intestinal transplantation. Receptors originate from a human patient who received an intestinal transplant, so some T cells may come from the graft donor.

Comments on this clone: Different DNA sequences within this sample yield the same CDR3. This chain links TRBV11-2 with TRBJ1-1, with D possibly being TRBD1 (6 bases). Germline CDR1 reads SGHAT; CDR2 reads FQNNGV. The CDR3 covers 13 residues. The V end lost 1 base, the J end lost 8 bases, and 11 bases lay between the germline ends. The CDR3 DNA reads as TGTGCCAGCAGCTTAGGGCAGGGGCCCGAAGCTTTCTTT. Protein product: CASSLGQGPEAFF. Together with reference TRBV11-2 and TRBJ1-1, the CDR3 gives the full variable domain: EAGVAQSPRYKIIEKRQSVAFWCNPISGHATLYWYQQILGQGPKLLIQFQNNGVVDDSQLPKDRFSAERLKGVDSTLKIQPAKLEDSAVYLCASSLGQGPEAFFGQGTRLTVV.

The V call is TRBV29-1, the J call TRBJ2-1, with 16 bases lining up with TRBD2. The CDR3 has 16 amino acids. Germline assignment: CDR1 SQVTM and CDR2 ANQGSEA. V gave up 4 bases and J gave up 10 bases; unmatched junction bases: 10. CDR3 DNA: TGCAGCGTTGGGGGACTAGCGGGAGGGCTTTTCGGAGAGCAGTTCTTC. Translated: CSVGGLAGGLFGEQFF.

This clone has just one count. The genes are TRBV19 and TRBJ2-7; no definite D call. V was cut by 3 bases and J by 3 bases, with 9 bases left in between. In germline, CDR1 is LNHDA, CDR2 SQIVND (reference sequence). The CDR3 has 13 amino acids. As DNA, the CDR3 is TGTGCCAGTAGTATGGGGATAAACTACGAGCAGTACTTC. It codes for CASSMGINYEQYF.

This clone has more than one count but fewer than ten. V and J are TRBV10-3 and TRBJ1-1, with no clear D. CDR1 is ENHRY and CDR2 is SYGVKD in the germline V gene. The V gene lost 3 bases and the J gene lost 2 bases, with 1 base spanning the gap. CDR3 length equals 11 residues. The DNA for the CDR3 is TGTGCCATCAGTGACAACACTGAAGCTTTCTTT. This encodes CAISDNTEAFF.

Points on this clone: The junction shows a germline mismatch at one end, possibly a read error. The chain recombines TRBV4-1 with TRBJ1-1; D gene ambiguous. Per germline, CDR1 MGHRA and CDR2 YSYEKL. The CDR3 has 16 amino acids. The CDR3 bases are TGCGCCAGCAGCCGGGAGCCCCAACGCGGGAACCCTGAAGCTTTCTTT. This gives the protein CASSREPQRGNPEAFF.

J is TRBJ1-5 and V is TRBV5-8; 7 bases line up with TRBD1. V dropped 1 base and J dropped 4; count of bases not matched to a gene: 5. Looked up from germline, CDR1 is SGHTS and CDR2 is YDEGEE. The CDR3 contains 15 residues. This chain's CDR3 is CASSLRDRANQPQHF. The DNA for the CDR3 is TGTGCCAGCAGCTTGCGAGACAGGGCGAATCAGCCCCAGCATTTT.

V gene TRBV4-2 combines with J gene TRBJ1-3; a weak D match, TRBD1 (5 bases). The CDR3 contains 15 residues. V was clipped by 4 bases and J by 4 bases, with 14 bases between them. Germline V gene sequence: CDR1 LGHNA, CDR2 YNFKEQ. The CDR3: CASSPSGAGGNTIYF. In nucleotides, the CDR3 is TGTGCCAGCAGCCCCTCCGGGGCAGGGGGAAACACCATATATTTT.

The V call is TRBV6-1, the J call TRBJ2-2, with TRBD1 matching 8 bases. CDR3 length: 16 residues. Losses at the gene ends were 4 bases for V and 5 bases for J; bases not matched to a gene: 9. Germline V gene sequence: CDR1 MNHNS, CDR2 SASEGT. CDR3: CASSARDRSQTGELFF. Here the CDR3 DNA reads TGTGCCAGCAGTGCCCGGGACAGGTCACAGACCGGGGAGCTGTTTTTT.

The chain recombines TRBV7-9 with TRBJ1-1; 8 bases map to TRBD1. Germline V CDR1 and CDR2: SEHNR, FQNEAQ (reference sequence). The CDR3 has 13 residues. With V trimmed by 4 bases and J by 7 bases, 5 bases remained unmatched. The CDR3 DNA reads as TGTGCCAGCAGCTCCGACAGGGGCCGTGAAGCTTTCTTT. Its protein product is CASSSDRGREAFF.

The V call is TRBV19, the J call TRBJ2-3; a possible D gene is TRBD2 (6 bases). Germline assignment: CDR1 LNHDA and CDR2 SQIVND (reference sequence). The length of the CDR3 is 16 residues. Trimming pared 3 bases from V and 5 bases from J, leaving 18 bases between. CDR3 in DNA: TGTGCCAGTAGTATGGAGGGGCATCGGAGTCAAGATACGCAGTATTTT. Residues: CASSMEGHRSQDTQYF.

The CDR3 reads CASSEVGAGRYNEQFF. The CDR3 bases are TGTGCCAGCAGTGAGGTCGGCGCCGGGCGATACAATGAGCAGTTCTTC. This chain links TRBV2 with TRBJ2-1; D is undetermined. The length of the CDR3 is 16 residues. Germline V gives CDR1 SNHLY, CDR2 FYNNEI. The V end lost 3 bases, the J end lost 4 bases, and 16 bases lay between the germline ends.

The rearrangement joins TRBV4-1 to TRBJ2-3, with a possible D match to TRBD1 (5 bases). Deletions cut 0 bases from V and 0 bases from J, with 10 bases between. CDR1 MGHRA and CDR2 YSYEKL come from the germline V gene. The CDR3 covers 16 residues. This CDR3 is CASSQEGAASTDTQYF. In DNA, the CDR3 is TGCGCCAGCAGCCAAGAAGGGGCGGCTAGCACAGATACGCAGTATTTT.

The chain couples TRBV6-5 to TRBJ1-5; the match to TRBD1 covers 9 bases. The CDR3 has 14 residues. CDR1 is MNHEY and CDR2 is SVGAGI in the germline V gene. J gave up 8 bases and V 7 bases, and 9 bases lay outside the gene matches. The CDR3 is CASNRQGGSEPQHF. As DNA, the CDR3 is TGTGCCAGCAATCGACAGGGGGGAAGTGAGCCCCAGCATTTT.

The J gene is TRBJ2-1, the V gene TRBV5-1; the match to TRBD2 covers 13 bases. V dropped 2 bases and J dropped 7; count of bases not matched to a gene: 6. The length of the CDR3 is 16 residues. The germline gives CDR1 SGHRS, CDR2 YFSETQ. DNA for the CDR3: TGCGCCAGCAGCTTTACTAGCGGGGGGGCCGGGAATGAGCAGTTCTTC. Encoded protein: CASSFTSGGAGNEQFF. The full variable domain, rest sourced from reference TRBV5-1 and TRBJ2-1, is KAGVTQTPRYLIKTRGQQVTLSCSPISGHRSVSWYQQTPGQGLQFLFEYFSETQRNKGNFPGRFSGRQFSNSRSEMNVSTLELGDSALYLCASSFTSGGAGNEQFFGPGTRLTVL.

A few counts support this clone. V is TRBV11-1 and J is TRBJ1-1, with 8 bases fitting TRBD1. This CDR3 has 14 amino acids. Per germline, CDR1 SGHAT and CDR2 FQDESV (reference sequence). Trimming at V came to 1 base and at J to 5 bases, leaving 3 bases not matched to a gene. Written as DNA, the CDR3 is TGTGCCAGCAGCTTAGGGACAGGGCGTACTGAAGCTTTCTTT. Translation: CASSLGTGRTEAFF. Complete variable domain (other parts from reference TRBV11-1 and TRBJ1-1): EAEVAQSPRYKITEKSQAVAFWCDPISGHATLYWYRQILGQGPELLVQFQDESVVDDSQLPKDRFSAERLKGVDSTLKIQPAELGDSAMYLCASSLGTGRTEAFFGQGTRLTVV.

In this sample, this clone turned up once. The J gene is TRBJ1-1, the V gene TRBV14; 10 bases match TRBD1. The CDR3 is 15 residues long. Germline values: CDR1 SGHDN, CDR2 FVKESK. V dropped 4 bases and J dropped 1; count of bases not matched to a gene: 3. CDR3 sequence: CASSPWTGGNTEAFF. The CDR3 DNA reads as TGTGCCAGCAGCCCCTGGACAGGGGGGAACACTGAAGCTTTCTTT.

The chain combines TRBV30 with TRBJ1-1; D call uncertain. Between the trimmed V and J ends, which lost 2 bases and 0 bases, there was a span of 7 bases. The germline V gene has CDR1 GTSNPN and CDR2 SVGIG (reference sequence). The CDR3 runs to 13 residues. CDR3 coding DNA: TGTGCCTGGAGTAACTGGGTGAACACTGAAGCTTTCTTT. Translation: CAWSNWVNTEAFF.

The chain recombines TRBV28 with TRBJ1-1, with a possible D match to TRBD1 (5 bases). The CDR3 loop spans 15 amino acids. Trimming removed 5 bases at V and 4 bases at J, with 17 bases between. The germline V gene has CDR1 MDHEN and CDR2 SYDVKM. This CDR3 reads CASSPPSGLFTEAFF. CDR3 nucleotides: TGTGCCAGCAGTCCCCCCTCGGGGCTCTTCACTGAAGCTTTCTTT.

The chain couples TRBV7-9 to TRBJ1-3; D is ambiguous. CDR3 length: 14 residues. Germline loops: CDR1 SEHNR, CDR2 FQNEAQ (reference sequence). With 5 bases removed from V and 0 bases from J, the gap between germline ends came to 8 bases. CDR3 sequence (DNA): TGTGCCAGCAGCCACCGAGACTCTGGAAACACCATATATTTT. It encodes CASSHRDSGNTIYF.

The chain carries TRBV5-4 and TRBJ1-5, with 7 bases aligning to TRBD1. The CDR3 runs 13 residues. Trimming cost V 0 bases and J 7 bases; bases outside gene matches: 1. CDR1 and CDR2 (germline): SGHNT, YYREEE (reference sequence). The CDR3 DNA reads as TGTGCCAGCAGCTTGGACAGGGGACAGCCCCAGCATTTT. Protein product: CASSLDRGQPQHF.

CDR3 coding DNA: TGCGCCAGCAGCTCAGAGCCGAGGGACATTCAGTACTTC. Translated: CASSSEPRDIQYF. This chain uses TRBV5-1 with TRBJ2-4; tentative D call: TRBD2 (5 bases). CDR1 and CDR2 from the germline V gene are SGHRS and YFSETQ. The CDR3 runs 13 residues. Between the trimmed V and J ends, which lost 3 bases and 8 bases, there was a span of 12 bases.

This clone was counted once. The chain joins TRBV6-1 to TRBJ2-7, with D perhaps TRBD1 or TRBD2 (5 bases each). This CDR3 has 11 residues. Germline loops: CDR1 MNHNS, CDR2 SASEGT. Trimming took 8 bases from V and 4 from J, leaving 9 bases between them. The CDR3 DNA reads as TGTGCCAGCGGGGGTCAATACGAGCAGTACTTC. Residues: CASGGQYEQYF.